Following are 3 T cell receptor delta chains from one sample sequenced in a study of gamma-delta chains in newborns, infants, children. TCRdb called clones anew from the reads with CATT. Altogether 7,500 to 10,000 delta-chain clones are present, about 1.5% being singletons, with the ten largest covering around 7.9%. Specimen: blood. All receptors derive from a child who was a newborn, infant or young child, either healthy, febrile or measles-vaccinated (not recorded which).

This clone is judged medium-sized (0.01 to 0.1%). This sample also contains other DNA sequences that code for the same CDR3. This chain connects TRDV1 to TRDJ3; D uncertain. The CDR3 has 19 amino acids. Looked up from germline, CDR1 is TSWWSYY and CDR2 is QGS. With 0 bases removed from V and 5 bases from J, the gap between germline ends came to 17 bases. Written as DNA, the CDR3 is TGTGCTCTTGGGGAACTATCCCCGAGGCAATACAGGGACACCCGACAGATGTTTTTC. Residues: CALGELSPRQYRDTRQMFF.

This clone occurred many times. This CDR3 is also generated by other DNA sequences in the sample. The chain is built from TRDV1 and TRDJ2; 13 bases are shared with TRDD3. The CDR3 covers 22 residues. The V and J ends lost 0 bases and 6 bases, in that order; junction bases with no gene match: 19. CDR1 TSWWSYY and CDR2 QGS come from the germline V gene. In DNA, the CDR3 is TGTGCTCTTGGGGAACTTTGGGTAAACACCCGTACTGGGGGATACGAGGCAGCACAACTCTTCTTT. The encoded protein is CALGELWVNTRTGGYEAAQLFF.

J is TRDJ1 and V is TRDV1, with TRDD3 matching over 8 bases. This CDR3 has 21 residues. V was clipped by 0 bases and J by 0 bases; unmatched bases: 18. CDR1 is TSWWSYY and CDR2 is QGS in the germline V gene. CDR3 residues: CALGELTYSCWGDRYTDKLIF. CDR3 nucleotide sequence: TGTGCTCTTGGGGAACTTACCTACAGTTGCTGGGGGGATAGGTACACCGATAAACTCATCTTT.